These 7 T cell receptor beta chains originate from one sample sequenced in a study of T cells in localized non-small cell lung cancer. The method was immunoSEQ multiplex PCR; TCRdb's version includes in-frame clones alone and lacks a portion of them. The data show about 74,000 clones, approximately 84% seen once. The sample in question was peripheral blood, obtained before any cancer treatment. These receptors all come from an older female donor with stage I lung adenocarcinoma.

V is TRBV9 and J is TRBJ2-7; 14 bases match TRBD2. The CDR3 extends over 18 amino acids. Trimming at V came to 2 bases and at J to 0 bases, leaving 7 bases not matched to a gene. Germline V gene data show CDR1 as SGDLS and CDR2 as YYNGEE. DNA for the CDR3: TGTGCCAGCAGCGTCGGACTAGCGGGGGGCCTTTACTCCTACGAGCAGTACTTC. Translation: CASSVGLAGGLYSYEQYF.

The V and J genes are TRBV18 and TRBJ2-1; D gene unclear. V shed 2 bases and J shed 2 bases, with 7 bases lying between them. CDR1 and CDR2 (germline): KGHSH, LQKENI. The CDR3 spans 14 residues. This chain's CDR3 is CASSPGNTYNEQFF. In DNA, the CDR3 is TGTGCCAGCTCACCAGGGAACACCTACAATGAGCAGTTCTTC. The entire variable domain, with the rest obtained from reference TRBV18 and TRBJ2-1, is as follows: NAGVMQNPRHLVRRRGQEARLRCSPMKGHSHVYWYRQLPEEGLKFMVYLQKENIIDESGMPKERFSAEFPKEGPSILRIQQVVRGDSAAYFCASSPGNTYNEQFFGPGTRLTVL.

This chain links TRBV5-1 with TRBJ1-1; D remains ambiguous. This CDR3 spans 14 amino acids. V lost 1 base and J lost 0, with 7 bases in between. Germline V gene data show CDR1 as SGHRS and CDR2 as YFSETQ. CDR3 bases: TGCGCCAGCAGCTTGAGACTCCTGAACACTGAAGCTTTCTTT. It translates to CASSLRLLNTEAFF. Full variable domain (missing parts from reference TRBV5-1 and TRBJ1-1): KAGVTQTPRYLIKTRGQQVTLSCSPISGHRSVSWYQQTPGQGLQFLFEYFSETQRNKGNFPGRFSGRQFSNSRSEMNVSTLELGDSALYLCASSLRLLNTEAFFGQGTRLTVV.

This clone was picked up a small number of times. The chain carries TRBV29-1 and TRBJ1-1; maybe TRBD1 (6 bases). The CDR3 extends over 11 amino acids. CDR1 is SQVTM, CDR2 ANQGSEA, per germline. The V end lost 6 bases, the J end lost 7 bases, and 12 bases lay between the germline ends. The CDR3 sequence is CSVSRGDEAFF. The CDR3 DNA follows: TGCAGCGTAAGTAGGGGGGATGAAGCTTTCTTT.

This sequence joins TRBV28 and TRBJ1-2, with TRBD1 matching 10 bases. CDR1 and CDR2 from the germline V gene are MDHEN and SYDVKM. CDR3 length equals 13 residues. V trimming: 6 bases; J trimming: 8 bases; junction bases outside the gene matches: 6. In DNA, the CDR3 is TGTGCCAGCAGGACAGGGGGCCTACAGGGCTACACCTTC. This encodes CASRTGGLQGYTF.

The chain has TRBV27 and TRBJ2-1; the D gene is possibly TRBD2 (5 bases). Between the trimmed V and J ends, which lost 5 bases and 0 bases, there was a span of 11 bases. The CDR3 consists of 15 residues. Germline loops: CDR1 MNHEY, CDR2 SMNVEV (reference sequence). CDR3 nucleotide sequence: TGTGCCAGCAGTCCAGGACTGAGCTCCTACAATGAGCAGTTCTTC. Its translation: CASSPGLSSYNEQFF.

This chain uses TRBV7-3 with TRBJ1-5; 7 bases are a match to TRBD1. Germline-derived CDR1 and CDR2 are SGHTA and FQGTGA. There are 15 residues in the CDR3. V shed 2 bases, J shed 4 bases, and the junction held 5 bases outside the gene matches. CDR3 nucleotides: TGTGCCAGCAGCTTACCACAGGGGAGGAATCAGCCCCAGCATTTT. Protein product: CASSLPQGRNQPQHF.